These 6 T cell receptor beta chains were sequenced from one sample in a study of cytomegalovirus exposure and HLA in healthy donors. Use of 60 Vbeta and 13 Jbeta primers characterized the PCR. The data were produced by immunoSEQ multiplex PCR, yet TCRdb's version contains in-frame clones alone and is incomplete. The sample records about 110,000 clones, roughly 71% being singletons. The sequenced sample was PBMCs. The receptors were gathered from a woman aged 70-85 years in good health and CMV-seropositive.

This clone has just a few counts. The V and J genes are TRBV19 and TRBJ1-5; D unclear. Per the germline V gene, CDR1 is LNHDA and CDR2 is SQIVND (reference sequence). This CDR3 region has 15 residues. V lost 3 bases and J 1 base, leaving 10 bases between the germline ends. In DNA, the CDR3 is TGTGCCAGTAGTATTACAGCTACGAGCAATCAGCCCCAGCATTTT. Translation: CASSITATSNQPQHF. Drawing the rest from reference TRBV19 and TRBJ1-5, the complete variable domain is DGGITQSPKYLFRKEGQNVTLSCEQNLNHDAMYWYRQDPGQGLRLIYYSQIVNDFQKGDIAEGYSVSREKKESFPLTVTSAQKNPTAFYLCASSITATSNQPQHFGDGTRLSIL.

This clone has a handful of counts. CDR3 in amino acids: CASSSPTSGGAGEQFF. The DNA of the CDR3 is TGTGCCAGCAGTTCCCCTACTAGCGGGGGGGCTGGTGAGCAGTTCTTC. This chain uses TRBV6-5 with TRBJ2-1; 13 bases line up with TRBD2. Germline values: CDR1 MNHEY, CDR2 SVGAGI. Trimming at V came to 4 bases and at J to 9 bases, leaving 9 bases not matched to a gene. The CDR3 is 16 amino acids.

This clone was detected a few times. This sequence joins TRBV21-1 and TRBJ1-2; TRBD1 was called by the table and not checked on the DNA. TRBV21-1 is annotated as a pseudogene. The CDR3 covers 15 residues. The CDR3 sequence is CASRVEQGYPYGYTF. Written as DNA, the CDR3 is TGTGCCAGCAGGGTGGAACAGGGGTACCCCTATGGCTACACCTTC.

V and J are TRBV7-2 and TRBJ1-1; a weak D match, TRBD1 (6 bases). Between the trimmed V and J ends, which lost 4 bases and 2 bases, there was a span of 11 bases. Germline CDR1 and CDR2: SGHTA and FQGNSA. The CDR3 extends over 14 amino acids. CDR3 residues: CASSSDRINTEAFF. The CDR3 DNA reads TGTGCCAGCAGCTCGGACAGAATAAACACTGAAGCTTTCTTT. Full variable domain (rest looked up from reference TRBV7-2 and TRBJ1-1): GAGVSQSPSNKVTEKGKDVELRCDPISGHTALYWYRQSLGQGLEFLIYFQGNSAPDKSGLPSDRFSAERTGGSVSTLTIQRTQQEDSAVYLCASSSDRINTEAFFGQGTRLTVV.

The V call is TRBV7-9, the J call TRBJ1-1; perhaps TRBD1 as D (5 bases). There are 13 residues in the CDR3. Trimming took 1 base from V and 5 from J, leaving 8 bases between them. CDR1 is SEHNR, CDR2 FQNEAQ, per germline (reference sequence). CDR3 amino acids: CASSLEGRTEAFF. The CDR3 DNA reads as TGTGCCAGCAGCTTAGAGGGGAGGACTGAAGCTTTCTTT. Looking up the rest from reference TRBV7-9 and TRBJ1-1 gives the full variable domain: DTGVSQNPRHKITKRGQNVTFRCDPISEHNRLYWYRQTLGQGPEFLTYFQNEAQLEKSRLLSDRFSAERPKGSFSTLEIQRTEQGDSAMYLCASSLEGRTEAFFGQGTRLTVV.

This chain uses TRBV19 with TRBJ2-7; 7 bases line up with TRBD1. The CDR3 covers 16 residues. CDR1 and CDR2 (germline): LNHDA, SQIVND (reference sequence). Trimming took 6 bases from V and 4 from J; bases not matched to a gene: 15. As DNA, the CDR3 is TGTGCCAGTAGCCATCGACCGGGACAGACGTCTTACGAGCAGTACTTC. It is translated as CASSHRPGQTSYEQYF.